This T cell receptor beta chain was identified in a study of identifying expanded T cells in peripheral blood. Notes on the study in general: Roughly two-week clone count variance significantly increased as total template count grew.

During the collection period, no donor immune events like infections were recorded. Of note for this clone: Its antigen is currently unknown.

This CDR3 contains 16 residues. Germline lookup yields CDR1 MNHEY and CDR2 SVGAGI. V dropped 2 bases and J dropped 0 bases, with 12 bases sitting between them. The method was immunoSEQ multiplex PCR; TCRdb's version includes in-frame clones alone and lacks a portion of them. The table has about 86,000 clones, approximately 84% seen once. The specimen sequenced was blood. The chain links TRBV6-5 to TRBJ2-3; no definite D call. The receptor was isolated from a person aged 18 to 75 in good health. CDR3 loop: CASSYGPTPSTDTQYF. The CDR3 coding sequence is TGTGCCAGCAGTTACGGACCGACCCCGAGCACAGATACGCAGTATTTT.